This paragraph covers one TCR beta chain sequence. This sample stems from a study of blood T cell repertoires in COVID-19. Study in general: Samples representing acute and convalescent COVID-19 were sourced from the United States, Italy and Spain.

In the authors' methods: Nucleated cell number was recorded as an estimate derived from reference gene primer amplification. Produced via immunoSEQ multiplex PCR; TCRdb's table is partial and in-frame only. Clone size and the V and J calls come from that table; the DNA yielded D and trimming. Here the sample spans 290,000 or so clones, about 87% being singletons. Per the germline V gene, CDR1 is SGHTA and CDR2 is FQGNSA. There are 14 residues in the CDR3. The junction had 3 bases not matched to a gene; V was cut back by 4 bases and J by 3 bases. The receptor was isolated from a man between 65 and 79 years old with acute or convalescent COVID-19. The rearrangement joins TRBV7-2 to TRBJ2-7; 10 bases are a match to TRBD1. The specimen sequenced was peripheral blood. DNA for the CDR3: TGTGCCAGCAGCTGGGGACAGGGGCTCTACGAGCAGTACTTC. This gives the protein CASSWGQGLYEQYF. Using reference TRBV7-2 and TRBJ2-7 for the parts outside the CDR3, the full variable domain is GAGVSQSPSNKVTEKGKDVELRCDPISGHTALYWYRQSLGQGLEFLIYFQGNSAPDKSGLPSDRFSAERTGGSVSTLTIQRTQQEDSAVYLCASSWGQGLYEQYFGPGTRLTVT.